This entry describes one T cell receptor beta chain. Authors' methods: Amplifying reference gene primers gave estimates of nucleated cell counts. Measured with immunoSEQ multiplex PCR; TCRdb has only the in-frame clones, and not every one. D and trimming were read from the DNA, whereas the V and J calls and clone size are those reported in that table. Counted here are fewer than 150,000 clones, about four fifths occurring once; the ten biggest clones make up roughly 13%. Germline V lookup: CDR1 SGHVS, CDR2 FQNEAQ. Trimming took 4 bases from V and 5 from J; bases not matched to a gene: 7. This CDR3 region has 15 residues. This record belongs to a study of blood T cell repertoires in COVID-19. Study overall: Both acute and convalescent COVID-19 samples were obtained from the United States, Italy and Spain. In each case, the material was cDNA or gDNA derived from T cells, B-cell-depleted T cells, or PBMCs.

The TCR originated in a human donor in a cohort sampled during active COVID-19. The V call is TRBV7-8, the J call TRBJ1-4, with 7 bases aligning to TRBD1. Sequenced input: peripheral blood. The CDR3 loop reads CASSSPSGGNEKLFF. The CDR3 DNA reads TGTGCCAGCAGCTCGCCGTCAGGGGGGAATGAAAAACTGTTTTTT.